These 29 T cell receptor beta chains came from one sample sequenced in a study of T cell repertoires in cytomegalovirus infection. TCRdb used MiXCR to reprocess the reads, holding one entry per CDR3 protein. The sample lists about 450,000 distinct CDR3 sequences, roughly 31% seen once, with roughly 15% in the top ten. Sample: PBMCs. Receptors originate from a human donor in good health (CMV status not recorded). Some clones in this sample may be carry-over from other donors' samples.

Worth noting for this clonotype: One end of the junction is discordant with germline, which a read error may explain. The rearrangement joins TRBV27 to TRBJ1-2; 8 bases are a match to TRBD1. Per the germline V gene, CDR1 is MNHEY and CDR2 is SMNVEV (reference sequence). This CDR3 comprises 15 residues. The CDR3 is CAISPLQGEDYGYTF. DNA for the CDR3: TGTGCCATCAGTCCCTTACAGGGGGAAGACTATGGCTACACCTTC.

This clonotype was seen a handful of times. The CDR3 DNA follows: TGTGCCAGTACCCCTCGTGTGTCAGGCCAACAGCCCCAGCATTTT. Translated: CASTPRVSGQQPQHF. The chain joins TRBV19 to TRBJ1-5; D is uncertain. The CDR3 covers 15 residues. Trimming shortened V by 7 bases and J by 7 bases, and 20 bases separated the two germline ends. Germline V lookup: CDR1 LNHDA, CDR2 SQIVND (reference sequence). Together with reference TRBV19 and TRBJ1-5, the CDR3 gives the full variable domain: DGGITQSPKYLFRKEGQNVTLSCEQNLNHDAMYWYRQDPGQGLRLIYYSQIVNDFQKGDIAEGYSVSREKKESFPLTVTSAQKNPTAFYLCASTPRVSGQQPQHFGDGTRLSIL.

Ten or more counts support this clonotype. This chain connects TRBV7-2 to TRBJ2-6; maybe TRBD1 (6 bases). Germline V gives CDR1 SGHTA, CDR2 FQGNSA. V gave up 1 base and J gave up 6 bases, with 13 bases separating them. CDR3 length: 16 amino acids. CDR3 loop: CASSLEDRPPANVLTF. DNA of the CDR3: TGTGCCAGCAGCTTAGAGGACAGACCTCCGGCCAACGTCCTGACTTTC.

Only a few counts were recorded for this clonotype. The chain combines TRBV28 with TRBJ1-2; 8 nucleotides align to TRBD1. The CDR3 has 14 residues. Germline V lookup: CDR1 MDHEN, CDR2 SYDVKM. V lost 6 bases to trimming and J lost 5 bases; unmatched junction nucleotides: 8. CDR3 DNA: TGTGCCAGCAGATTTGACAGGGGCAGGTATGGCTACACCTTC. Its protein product is CASRFDRGRYGYTF.

This clonotype appeared a few times. The chain joins TRBV2 to TRBJ1-3; 9 bases fit TRBD1. CDR1 and CDR2 (germline): SNHLY, FYNNEI. The trim removed 7 bases at V and 0 bases at J, leaving 16 bases unmatched. The CDR3 is 19 amino acids. In DNA form, the CDR3 reads TGTGCCAGCACCGGAACGGGGGACAGGGATTCTAACTCTGGAAACACCATATATTTT. This sequence encodes CASTGTGDRDSNSGNTIYF.

This clonotype has only a few counts. As DNA, the CDR3 is TGTGCCAGCTGGGTACGCGCTACAGCTTCTAACTATGGCTACACCTTC. Protein: CASWVRATASNYGYTF. The chain combines TRBV28 with TRBJ1-2; D unclear. The germline V gene has CDR1 MDHEN and CDR2 SYDVKM. This CDR3 has 16 amino acids. The V gene lost 8 bases and the J gene lost 0 bases, with 19 bases spanning the gap.

The chain joins TRBV30 to TRBJ1-2; 12 positions match TRBD1. CDR1 is GTSNPN, CDR2 SVGIG, per germline (reference sequence). The trim removed 5 bases at V and 9 bases at J, leaving 13 bases unmatched. The CDR3 contains 15 residues. This CDR3 is CAWSGTGGTIGSYTF. The CDR3 DNA reads TGTGCCTGGTCCGGGACAGGGGGCACAATCGGTAGCTACACCTTC.

The sample holds many counts of this clonotype. The chain combines TRBV7-2 with TRBJ2-5; 12 bases map to TRBD2. Germline V gene sequence: CDR1 SGHTA, CDR2 FQGNSA. The CDR3 contains 14 residues. V was pared by 4 bases and J by 6 bases, with 3 bases of the junction left unmatched. This CDR3 is CASSSTSGGQTQYF. Here the CDR3 DNA reads TGTGCCAGCAGCTCGACTAGCGGGGGCCAGACCCAGTACTTC.

Notes on this clonotype: This is likely a read error, given that the CDR3 carries no conserved phenylalanine or tryptophan at its end. The genes are TRBV7-6 and TRBJ2-5; TRBD1 matches at 8 bases. The ends lost 5 bases at V and 5 bases at J; junction bases unmatched: 10. The CDR3 has 15 residues. Germline loops: CDR1 SGHVS, CDR2 FNYEAQ. CDR3 nucleotides: TGTGCCAGCAGCCTCGGACAGGGTGAAGTGGAGACCCAGTACTAC. As protein: CASSLGQGEVETQYY.

This clonotype was detected many times. The chain employs TRBV6-1 and TRBJ2-7, with D possibly being TRBD1 (5 bases). The V gene lost 2 bases and the J gene lost 1 base, with 15 bases spanning the gap. Germline assignment: CDR1 MNHNS and CDR2 SASEGT. The CDR3 has 16 amino acids. CDR3 loop: CASSEFRAPWSYEQYF. As DNA, the CDR3 is TGTGCCAGCAGTGAATTCAGGGCCCCGTGGTCCTACGAGCAGTACTTC.

This clonotype appeared a few times. This chain links TRBV5-6 with TRBJ2-3; D is possibly TRBD2 (6 bases). This CDR3 contains 14 residues. Germline V gives CDR1 SGHDT, CDR2 YYEEEE. With 9 bases removed from V and 5 bases from J, the gap between germline ends came to 19 bases. The CDR3 DNA is TGTGCCAACAACACCGGGACTTTAGGAGATACGCAGTATTTT. Amino acids: CANNTGTLGDTQYF.

The chain employs TRBV5-1 and TRBJ1-2, with a possible D match to TRBD1 (5 bases). This CDR3 comprises 13 residues. Trimming cost V 1 base and J 6 bases, with 10 bases left between them. Germline lookup yields CDR1 SGHRS and CDR2 YFSETQ. In DNA, the CDR3 is TGCGCCAGCAGCTTGAGGGGAACGGATGGCTACACCTTC. As protein: CASSLRGTDGYTF.

The V gene is TRBV20-1, the J gene TRBJ2-2, with 7 bases aligning to TRBD2. Germline trimming cut 6 bases from V and 4 bases from J; bases unmatched to any gene: 8. The CDR3 covers 14 residues. Germline-derived CDR1 and CDR2 are DFQATT and SNEGSKA (reference sequence). CDR3 sequence: CSAPGTTPTGELFF. The CDR3 DNA reads as TGCAGTGCCCCCGGGACTACCCCCACCGGGGAGCTGTTTTTT.

This clonotype appeared a few times. The chain is built from TRBV7-8 and TRBJ1-1; D unresolved. Germline V gene data show CDR1 as SGHVS and CDR2 as FQNEAQ. This CDR3 region has 13 residues. Trimming cost V 0 bases and J 5 bases, with 7 bases left between them. CDR3 sequence: CASSLAIETEAFF. In DNA, the CDR3 is TGTGCCAGCAGCTTAGCGATTGAAACTGAAGCTTTCTTT.

About this clonotype itself: A read error is likely, as this CDR3 ends without the conserved phenylalanine or tryptophan. The chain links TRBV6-8 to TRBJ2-7; D possibly corresponds to TRBD1 (6 bases). The CDR3 is 12 residues long. CDR1 and CDR2 from the germline V gene are MNHGY and SAAAGT. Between the trimmed V and J ends, which lost 10 bases and 0 bases, there was a span of 10 bases. Written as DNA, the CDR3 is TGTGCCACCGGGGACAACTCCTACGAGCAGTACTTA. Protein: CATGDNSYEQYL.

The chain combines TRBV7-8 with TRBJ2-1; maybe TRBD2 (6 bases). This CDR3 is built from 15 residues. Between the trimmed V and J ends, which lost 4 bases and 2 bases, there was a span of 12 bases. Germline V lookup: CDR1 SGHVS, CDR2 FQNEAQ. The chain's CDR3 is CASSWGLVTYNEQFF. The CDR3 DNA follows: TGTGCCAGCAGCTGGGGACTGGTAACCTACAATGAGCAGTTCTTC.

This clonotype was counted between two and nine times. The chain recombines TRBV2 with TRBJ2-3; 7 nucleotides line up with TRBD2. The CDR3 consists of 14 residues. V shed 6 bases, J shed 2 bases, and the junction held 5 bases outside the gene matches. Germline V gene sequence: CDR1 SNHLY, CDR2 FYNNEI. The CDR3 DNA reads as TGTGCCAGCAGGGGACTACTCTACACAGATACGCAGTATTTT. As protein: CASRGLLYTDTQYF.

The chain employs TRBV2 and TRBJ1-2; D perhaps matches TRBD1 (5 bases). The CDR3 has 10 amino acids. Germline-derived CDR1 and CDR2 are SNHLY and FYNNEI. The germline V and J ends were trimmed by 6 bases and 6 bases, with 5 bases remaining between them. This CDR3 reads CASRGDGYTF. The CDR3 bases are TGTGCCAGCAGGGGGGATGGCTACACCTTC.

The chain joins TRBV7-4 to TRBJ2-1; a weak D match, TRBD1 (6 bases). CDR3 length equals 20 residues. Germline CDR1 is SGHVT and CDR2 is SQSDAQ. With 0 bases removed from V and 4 bases from J, the gap between germline ends came to 25 bases. CDR3 sequence (DNA): TGTGCCAGCAGCTTAGCGCCGGGACATGTTTTGTTGGGGATTTACAATGAGCAGTTCTTC. It yields the protein CASSLAPGHVLLGIYNEQFF.

With regard to this clonotype: One end of the junction varies from germline; a read error may be responsible. The chain joins TRBV11-2 to TRBJ2-1; no firm D call. The germline V gene has CDR1 SGHAT and CDR2 FQNNGV. The CDR3 totals 17 residues. This CDR3 reads CASSLVGPLSSYNVQFF. CDR3 DNA: TGTGCCAGCAGCTTAGTAGGGCCACTTTCCTCCTACAATGTGCAGTTCTTC.

The genes are TRBV5-4 and TRBJ1-2, with 7 bases fitting TRBD1. The CDR3 is 13 amino acids. The germline gives CDR1 SGHNT, CDR2 YYREEE (reference sequence). Losses at the gene ends were 4 bases for V and 4 bases for J; bases not matched to a gene: 4. As DNA, the CDR3 is TGTGCCAGCAGCACACAGGGGACCTATGGCTACACCTTC. Translation gives CASSTQGTYGYTF.

This clonotype turned up a few times. The V call is TRBV6-5, the J call TRBJ1-4; D possibly corresponds to TRBD1 (5 bases). V lost 5 bases and J lost 0, with 10 bases in between. The CDR3 has 15 amino acids. Germline CDR1 is MNHEY and CDR2 is SVGAGI. This CDR3 reads CASSPETATNEKLFF. CDR3 nucleotide sequence: TGTGCCAGCAGTCCGGAGACAGCAACTAATGAAAAACTGTTTTTT.

The V gene is TRBV12-3 or TRBV12-4, the J gene TRBJ2-7; no firm D call. Trimming removed 1 base at V and 6 bases at J, with 13 bases between. The CDR3 is made up of 14 amino acids. Here the CDR3 DNA reads TGTGCCAGCAGTTTAGGCTCCGGAAGTATCGAGCAGTACTTC. This encodes CASSLGSGSIEQYF.

The chain uses TRBV7-9 and TRBJ2-1; possibly TRBD1 or TRBD2 for D (5 bases each). Germline lookup yields CDR1 SEHNR and CDR2 FQNEAQ (reference sequence). Trimming pared 5 bases from V and 4 bases from J, leaving 15 bases between. The CDR3 extends over 15 amino acids. The CDR3 DNA is TGTGCCAGCAGCACCGTCCGGGACCCTTACAATGAGCAGTTCTTC. It yields the protein CASSTVRDPYNEQFF.

This clonotype has more than one count but fewer than ten. This rearrangement joins TRBV19 to TRBJ2-6; D remains ambiguous. Per germline, CDR1 LNHDA and CDR2 SQIVND (reference sequence). The CDR3 totals 13 residues. V was shortened by 7 bases and J by 4 bases, with 8 bases between the two germline ends. The CDR3 nucleotides read TGTGCCAGTACCCCAGGAGGGGCCAACGTCCTGACTTTC. It specifies CASTPGGANVLTF.

This clonotype was recorded many times. The V call is TRBV7-2, the J call TRBJ2-6; possible D gene TRBD1, 5 bases. The CDR3 spans 18 residues. Germline V gives CDR1 SGHTA, CDR2 FQGNSA. V lost 2 bases to trimming and J lost 3 bases, with 17 bases between them. The CDR3, as DNA: TGTGCCAGCAGCTTAAGGGGTGACAGTGCTAGTGGGGCCAACGTCCTGACTTTC. This sequence encodes CASSLRGDSASGANVLTF.

Details on this clonotype: A clone one base away is much larger, so this may be a read error. This chain uses TRBV12-3 or TRBV12-4 with TRBJ2-7; TRBD1 or TRBD2 may be the D gene (7 bases each). The CDR3 length is 16 residues. The CDR3, as DNA: TGTTCCAGCAGTTTAAGGGGGCGGGGGAGCTCCTACGAGCAGTACTTC. It yields the protein CSSSLRGRGSSYEQYF.

This clonotype was observed a handful of times. The CDR3 sequence is CASSLGGRSNTGELFF. The CDR3, as DNA: TGTGCCAGCAGCTTAGGTGGCAGATCGAACACCGGGGAGCTGTTTTTT. This sequence joins TRBV7-2 and TRBJ2-2, with unresolved D. The V end lost 1 base, the J end lost 0 bases, and 9 bases lay between the germline ends. The CDR3 has 16 amino acids. Looked up from germline, CDR1 is SGHTA and CDR2 is FQGNSA.

Comment on this clonotype: The missing conserved phenylalanine or tryptophan at the end of this CDR3 makes a read error likely. This sequence joins TRBV5-1 and TRBJ2-1; D may be TRBD1 (6 bases). Germline V lookup: CDR1 SGHRS, CDR2 YFSETQ. The CDR3 consists of 16 residues. V lost 2 bases and J 6 bases, leaving 18 bases between the germline ends. Here the CDR3 reads CASSLITGQGGNEQFL. DNA of the CDR3: TGCGCCAGCAGCTTAATCACAGGGCAGGGTGGCAATGAGCAGTTCTTA.